What follows are 27 T cell receptor beta chains derived from one specimen sequenced in a study of response to subunit inactivated influenza vaccine. MiXCR, run by TCRdb on the RT-PCR reads, gives a single entry per CDR3 protein. The data contain some 570,000 distinct CDR3 sequences, approximately 10% of them singletons. This sample was shared with a second study, whose subject was T cells expressing NK-cell markers. That paper adds: 5'RACE template switching with UMIs produced the TCR beta cDNA.

The sample in question was PBMCs from blood, obtained on the day of vaccination. These receptors were collected from a man aged 45-60 years who received an inactivated influenza vaccine.

The CDR3 DNA follows: TGTGCCAGCAGCCAACCGGCGGGAGAGCAGTACTTC. As protein: CASSQPAGEQYF. This rearrangement joins TRBV7-3 to TRBJ2-7, with a possible D match to TRBD2 (6 bases). The length of the CDR3 is 12 residues. Germline assignment: CDR1 SGHTA and CDR2 FQGTGA. Trimming took off 5 bases at V and 7 bases at J, with 12 bases between the two ends.

This clonotype was detected only a few times. The genes are TRBV20-1 and TRBJ1-5; possible D gene TRBD1, 6 bases. CDR3 length: 14 residues. Per germline, CDR1 DFQATT and CDR2 SNEGSKA (reference sequence). Trimming pared 3 bases from V and 2 bases from J, leaving 11 bases between. CDR3 coding DNA: TGCAGTGCTAGTGCGGGGGCTGGCAATCAGCCCCAGCATTTT. This encodes CSASAGAGNQPQHF.

This clonotype was observed a few times. This chain connects TRBV10-3 to TRBJ2-7, with 11 positions matching TRBD2. V trimming: 6 bases; J trimming: 1 base; junction bases outside the gene matches: 5. The V gene's germline CDR1 is ENHRY and CDR2 SYGVKD. The CDR3 length is 15 residues. The CDR3 reads CAIRSGTSGSYEQYF. In DNA form, the CDR3 reads TGTGCCATCAGGTCCGGGACTAGCGGTTCCTACGAGCAGTACTTC.

This clonotype showed up just a few times. The chain couples TRBV4-2 to TRBJ2-6, with D tentatively TRBD1 (5 bases). Trimming stripped 2 bases from V and 0 bases from J, with 14 bases between. This CDR3 is built from 18 residues. The V gene's germline CDR1 is LGHNA and CDR2 YNFKEQ. The CDR3 spells CASSQYQGVTSGANVLTF. The CDR3, as DNA: TGTGCCAGCAGCCAATACCAGGGTGTTACCTCTGGGGCCAACGTCCTGACTTTC.

The genes are TRBV6-1 and TRBJ1-6; D is uncertain. The CDR3 loop spans 14 amino acids. Germline V gene lookup returns CDR1 MNHNS and CDR2 SASEGT. Trimming took off 11 bases at V and 10 bases at J, with 21 bases between the two ends. DNA for the CDR3: TGTGCCGCCGCGGCGGAGGGTCGGTACTCACCCCTCCACTTT. This sequence encodes CAAAAEGRYSPLHF.

The V gene is TRBV25-1, the J gene TRBJ1-5, with D tentatively TRBD1 (6 bases). This CDR3 is 14 amino acids long. V shed 6 bases and J shed 3 bases, with 12 bases lying between them. Germline-derived CDR1 and CDR2 are MGHDK and SYGVNS. The DNA of the CDR3 is TGTGCCAGCAGGGAAACAGGGCACAATCAGCCCCAGCATTTT. Translating it yields CASRETGHNQPQHF. Full variable domain (rest looked up from reference TRBV25-1 and TRBJ1-5): EADIYQTPRYLVIGTGKKITLECSQTMGHDKMYWYQQDPGMELHLIHYSYGVNSTEKGDLSSESTVSRIRTEHFPLTLESARPSHTSQYLCASRETGHNQPQHFGDGTRLSIL.

This rearrangement joins TRBV5-1 to TRBJ2-7; weak D call: TRBD2 (6 bases). The germline V and J ends were trimmed by 2 bases and 5 bases, with 11 bases remaining between them. The CDR3 is 13 amino acids. Germline V gene data show CDR1 as SGHRS and CDR2 as YFSETQ. The CDR3 DNA is TGCGCCAGCAGCTTTCTGGAGGGGAACGAGCAGTACTTC. It translates to CASSFLEGNEQYF.

The J gene is TRBJ1-6, the V gene TRBV18; no definite D call. V was pared by 4 bases and J by 12 bases, with 16 bases between. Germline CDR1 and CDR2: KGHSH and LQKENI. The CDR3 is 14 amino acids. The CDR3 bases are TGTGCCAGCTCACTGTCTAACAATGGCTTACCCCTCCACTTT. It encodes CASSLSNNGLPLHF.

The V and J genes are TRBV4-2 and TRBJ1-3, with 8 bases matching TRBD1. The CDR3 sequence is 15 residues long. V was pared by 0 bases and J by 4 bases, with 2 bases of the junction left unmatched. Germline-derived CDR1 and CDR2 are LGHNA and YNFKEQ. DNA for the CDR3: TGTGCCAGCAGCCAAGACAGGGGGCGGGGAAACACCATATATTTT. Encoded protein: CASSQDRGRGNTIYF.

V and J are TRBV4-2 and TRBJ1-5; TRBD1 matches at 10 bases. This CDR3 is built from 18 residues. Trimming removed 1 base from V and 3 bases from J; junction bases left unmatched: 9. Germline V gene lookup returns CDR1 LGHNA and CDR2 YNFKEQ. This CDR3 is CASSQAVGTGANNQPQHF. The DNA for the CDR3 is TGTGCCAGCAGCCAAGCCGTTGGGACAGGGGCGAACAATCAGCCCCAGCATTTT.

J is TRBJ1-6 and V is TRBV6-1, with D possibly being TRBD1 (5 bases). This CDR3 has 17 amino acids. The germline V gene has CDR1 MNHNS and CDR2 SASEGT. V lost 6 bases to trimming and J lost 7 bases, with 22 bases between them. The CDR3 sequence: CASSQTGTKTRNSPLHF. DNA of the CDR3: TGTGCCAGCAGCCAAACCGGGACCAAAACAAGGAATTCACCCCTCCACTTT.

About this clonotype itself: The junction and the germline gene differ at one end; a read error may be behind it. The CDR3 region has the DNA TGCAGCGTTAAAGAGGGACAGGGCCTCTACGAGCAGTACTTC. It specifies CSVKEGQGLYEQYF. The chain couples TRBV29-1 to TRBJ2-7, with 9 bases fitting TRBD1. This CDR3 contains 14 residues. Looked up from germline, CDR1 is SQVTM and CDR2 is ANQGSEA.

This clonotype was seen a few times. The V gene is TRBV7-9, the J gene TRBJ2-1; D is undetermined. CDR3 size: 14 residues. CDR1 and CDR2 (germline): SEHNR, FQNEAQ (reference sequence). V was clipped by 0 bases and J by 4 bases, with 7 bases between them. The CDR3 nucleotides read TGTGCCAGCAGCTTAGCGACACTTTACAATGAGCAGTTCTTC. Translating it yields CASSLATLYNEQFF.

This chain joins TRBV30 and TRBJ2-2; D gene uncertain. Trimming shortened V by 5 bases and J by 1 base, and 14 bases separated the two germline ends. CDR3 length: 15 residues. The germline gives CDR1 GTSNPN, CDR2 SVGIG (reference sequence). The CDR3 spells CAWGRAAGNTGELFF. CDR3 DNA: TGTGCCTGGGGCCGGGCGGCAGGGAACACCGGGGAGCTGTTTTTT.

The chain links TRBV7-6 to TRBJ2-1; 7 bases align to TRBD2. The V segment lost 5 bases and the J segment 2 bases; nucleotides outside the gene matches: 6. Germline V gene lookup returns CDR1 SGHVS and CDR2 FNYEAQ. The CDR3 extends over 15 amino acids. CDR3 amino acids: CASSMPSGTYNEQFF. The CDR3 coding sequence is TGTGCCAGCAGCATGCCTAGCGGAACCTACAATGAGCAGTTCTTC. Variable domain in full (rest from reference TRBV7-6 and TRBJ2-1): GAGVSQSPRYKVTKRGQDVALRCDPISGHVSLYWYRQALGQGPEFLTYFNYEAQQDKSGLPNDRFSAERPEGSISTLTIQRTEQRDSAMYRCASSMPSGTYNEQFFGPGTRLTVL.

This clonotype was detected only a few times. This chain connects TRBV12-3 or TRBV12-4 to TRBJ2-7; TRBD1 matches 7 bases. CDR3 length: 13 amino acids. V gave up 5 bases and J gave up 3 bases; unmatched junction bases: 4. CDR3 region: CASSHRGDYEQYF. The CDR3 DNA follows: TGTGCCAGCAGTCACAGGGGTGACTACGAGCAGTACTTC.

The V call is TRBV6-2 or TRBV6-3, the J call TRBJ2-7; 8 bases align to TRBD2. CDR3 length: 16 residues. Germline CDR1 MNHEY, CDR2 SVGEGT. The ends lost 4 bases at V and 1 base at J; junction bases unmatched: 9. The DNA for the CDR3 is TGTGCCAGCAGTTTGACGGGAGGGCCCCTTTCCTACGAGCAGTACTTC. Encoded protein: CASSLTGGPLSYEQYF.

V and J are TRBV7-2 and TRBJ1-5; 7 nucleotides match TRBD1. Germline lookup yields CDR1 SGHTA and CDR2 FQGNSA. CDR3 length equals 13 residues. The trim removed 2 bases at V and 8 bases at J, leaving 3 bases unmatched. The DNA for the CDR3 is TGTGCCAGCAGCTTAAGGGGGCGGGAGCCCCAGCATTTT. It translates to CASSLRGREPQHF. Using reference TRBV7-2 and TRBJ1-5 for the parts outside the CDR3, the full variable domain is GAGVSQSPSNKVTEKGKDVELRCDPISGHTALYWYRQSLGQGLEFLIYFQGNSAPDKSGLPSDRFSAERTGGSVSTLTIQRTQQEDSAVYLCASSLRGREPQHFGDGTRLSIL.

V usage is TRBV12-3 or TRBV12-4 and J usage is TRBJ2-1; 10 nucleotides agree with TRBD2. The CDR3 length is 14 residues. The V segment lost 5 bases and the J segment 9 bases; nucleotides outside the gene matches: 7. The CDR3 loop is CASSGSGRGGEQFF. The CDR3 DNA reads TGTGCCAGCAGTGGGAGCGGGAGGGGCGGTGAGCAGTTCTTC.

This clonotype has just a few counts. The V gene is TRBV5-1, the J gene TRBJ2-3, with D perhaps assigned TRBD1 or TRBD2 (5 bases each). From germline, CDR1 is SGHRS and CDR2 YFSETQ. The CDR3 has 15 amino acids. Trimming cost V 7 bases and J 1 base, with 16 bases left between them. CDR3 sequence reads: CASVSGAGRTDTQYF. DNA for the CDR3: TGCGCCAGCGTCTCCGGGGCGGGCCGCACAGATACGCAGTATTTT.

The table lists this clonotype with many counts. The chain joins TRBV18 to TRBJ2-5; D unresolved. The germline gives CDR1 KGHSH, CDR2 LQKENI. V was trimmed by 2 bases and J by 5 bases, leaving 15 bases between them. The CDR3 has 15 amino acids. The CDR3 DNA is TGTGCCAGCTCACCAGGTGCAGGAGTTGGTGAGACCCAGTACTTC. The encoded protein is CASSPGAGVGETQYF.

This clonotype was counted between two and nine times. The gene calls are TRBV29-1 and TRBJ2-1; 10 bases are a match to TRBD1. CDR1 and CDR2 (germline): SQVTM, ANQGSEA. This CDR3 spans 16 amino acids. Trimming cost V 5 bases and J 3 bases; bases outside gene matches: 10. In nucleotides, the CDR3 is TGCAGCGTTTCACCGGGACAGGGGACCATCTACAATGAGCAGTTCTTC. This gives the protein CSVSPGQGTIYNEQFF.

This clonotype was recorded many times. This sequence joins TRBV7-2 and TRBJ2-5, with 7 bases aligning to TRBD2. CDR1 SGHTA and CDR2 FQGNSA come from the germline V gene. The CDR3 loop spans 15 amino acids. Trimming at V came to 0 bases and at J to 4 bases, leaving 5 bases not matched to a gene. CDR3 protein: CASSLAGLEGETQYF. For the CDR3, the DNA is TGTGCCAGCAGCTTAGCCGGACTAGAGGGAGAGACCCAGTACTTC.

This clonotype has a count of ten or more. The CDR3 DNA follows: TGTGCCACCAGCAGAGATCCCTACAGTAATCAGCCCCAGCATTTT. The encoded protein is CATSRDPYSNQPQHF. This chain links TRBV15 with TRBJ1-5, with D uncertain. The CDR3 runs 15 residues. V lost 0 bases, J lost 4 bases, and 10 bases lay in between. Germline CDR1 and CDR2: LNHNV and YYDKDF (reference sequence).

V gene TRBV27 combines with J gene TRBJ1-5, with D uncertain. V was cut by 3 bases and J by 0 bases, with 12 bases left in between. The CDR3 runs to 16 residues. Germline CDR1 and CDR2: MNHEY and SMNVEV (reference sequence). CDR3 amino acids: CASSFIRIHSNQPQHF. CDR3 DNA: TGTGCCAGCAGTTTCATAAGAATTCATAGCAATCAGCCCCAGCATTTT.

This clonotype turned up a few times. The chain has TRBV4-3 and TRBJ2-2; TRBD1 matches 10 bases. V was clipped by 4 bases and J by 1 base; unmatched bases: 3. The CDR3 loop spans 16 amino acids. Per the germline V gene, CDR1 is LGHNA and CDR2 is YSLEER. The CDR3 loop is CASSRGQGVNTGELFF. DNA for the CDR3: TGCGCCAGCAGCCGAGGACAGGGGGTGAACACCGGGGAGCTGTTTTTT.

This clonotype was detected a few times. This chain joins TRBV7-2 and TRBJ2-3, with 11 bases aligning to TRBD2. The V gene's germline CDR1 is SGHTA and CDR2 FQGNSA. The CDR3 runs to 16 residues. V trimming: 3 bases; J trimming: 5 bases; junction bases outside the gene matches: 7. The CDR3 here is CASSFLSGRAGDTQYF. Here the CDR3 DNA reads TGTGCCAGCAGCTTCCTTAGCGGGAGGGCCGGAGATACGCAGTATTTT.